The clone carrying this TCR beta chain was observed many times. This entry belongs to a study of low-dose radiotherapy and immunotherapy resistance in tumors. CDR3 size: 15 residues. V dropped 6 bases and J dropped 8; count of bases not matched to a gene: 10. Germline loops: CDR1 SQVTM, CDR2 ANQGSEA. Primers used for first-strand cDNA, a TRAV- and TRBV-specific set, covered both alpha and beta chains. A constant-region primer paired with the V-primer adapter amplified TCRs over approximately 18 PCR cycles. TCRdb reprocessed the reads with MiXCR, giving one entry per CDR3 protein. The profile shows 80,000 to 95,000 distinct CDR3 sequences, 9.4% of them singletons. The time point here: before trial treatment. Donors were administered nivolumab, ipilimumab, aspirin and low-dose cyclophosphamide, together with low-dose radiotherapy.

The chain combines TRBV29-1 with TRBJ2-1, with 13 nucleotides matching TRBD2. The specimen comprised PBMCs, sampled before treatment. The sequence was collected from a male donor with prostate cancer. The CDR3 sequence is CSVLLAGGPRDEQFF. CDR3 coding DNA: TGCAGCGTCCTACTAGCGGGAGGGCCAAGGGATGAGCAGTTCTTC.